These 28 T cell receptor beta chains originate from one sample sequenced in a study of blood T cell repertoires in COVID-19 (dated by TCRdb to 2020 to 2022). Library method: the immunoSEQ multiplex PCR assay. The table comes from immuneACCESS by way of TCRdb, which keeps in-frame sequences with V and J called. Part of the clones is missing from these tables; in studies checked, under half for an unresolved V gene and the rest for unknown reasons. This sample has 410,000 or so clones in its table, and over 75% of those were observed once. In total, the top ten clones hold roughly 1.6% of the sample. Sequenced sample: peripheral blood. The receptors stem from a woman in her forties with COVID-19, enrolled during active disease.

Note on this clone: A junction end diverges from the germline sequence, so it may reflect a read error. The chain couples TRBV7-7 to TRBJ1-1; tentatively, D is TRBD1 (5 bases). Germline CDR1 and CDR2: SSHAT and FNYEAQ (reference sequence). The CDR3 runs 13 residues. The CDR3 DNA reads TGTGCTAGCAGCTTAGGGGCTAACACTGAAGCTTTCTTT. Its protein product is CASSLGANTEAFF.

This chain uses TRBV6-5 with TRBJ1-5; D is uncertain. This CDR3 has 13 residues. The germline V and J ends were trimmed by 6 bases and 5 bases, with 11 bases remaining between them. Per the germline V gene, CDR1 is MNHEY and CDR2 is SVGAGI. DNA of the CDR3: TGTGCCAGCAGCCCCGGCGGGCATCAGCCCCAGCATTTT. It codes for CASSPGGHQPQHF.

This clone occurred once. The chain employs TRBV7-2 and TRBJ2-4; D may be TRBD2 (5 bases). V lost 5 bases, J lost 6 bases, and 8 bases lay in between. The CDR3 length is 12 residues. Germline-derived CDR1 and CDR2 are SGHTA and FQGNSA. CDR3 amino acids: CASSPRGNIQYF. CDR3 nucleotide sequence: TGTGCCAGCAGCCCCCGGGGAAACATTCAGTACTTC. Full variable domain (remainder filled in from reference TRBV7-2 and TRBJ2-4): GAGVSQSPSNKVTEKGKDVELRCDPISGHTALYWYRQSLGQGLEFLIYFQGNSAPDKSGLPSDRFSAERTGGSVSTLTIQRTQQEDSAVYLCASSPRGNIQYFGAGTRLSVL.

This clone was seen once. This chain joins TRBV30 and TRBJ1-6; TRBD1 matches at 8 bases. Per germline, CDR1 GTSNPN and CDR2 SVGIG (reference sequence). J was trimmed by 0 bases and V by 4 bases; bases with no gene match: 5. The CDR3 has 16 residues. As DNA, the CDR3 is TGTGCCTGGAACCCAGGGGGCGCCTCCTATAATTCACCCCTCCACTTT. Amino acid sequence: CAWNPGGASYNSPLHF.

The chain couples TRBV6-2 or TRBV6-3 to TRBJ2-7; TRBD1 matches 7 bases. This CDR3 spans 15 amino acids. V trimming: 2 bases; J trimming: 6 bases; junction bases outside the gene matches: 10. Germline lookup yields CDR1 MNHEY and CDR2 SVGEGT. CDR3 sequence reads: CASSYDGQVWGEQYF. The CDR3 bases are TGTGCCAGCAGTTACGACGGACAGGTCTGGGGCGAGCAGTACTTC.

The chain combines TRBV5-5 with TRBJ2-3; weak D call: TRBD2 (6 bases). Germline V CDR1 and CDR2: SGHKS, YYEKEE (reference sequence). CDR3 size: 17 residues. The V gene lost 4 bases and the J gene lost 2 bases, with 20 bases spanning the gap. The chain's CDR3 is CASSPIRAGRITDTQYF. The CDR3 coding sequence is TGTGCCAGCAGCCCTATTAGGGCAGGGAGGATCACAGATACGCAGTATTTT.

V and J are TRBV9 and TRBJ2-1, with 7 bases identical to TRBD2. Germline lookup yields CDR1 SGDLS and CDR2 YYNGEE. The CDR3 spans 12 residues. Germline trimming cut 0 bases from V and 9 bases from J; bases unmatched to any gene: 0. CDR3 sequence: CASSVVAGEQFF. Here the CDR3 DNA reads TGTGCCAGCAGCGTAGTAGCGGGTGAGCAGTTCTTC. Filled out from reference TRBV9 and TRBJ2-1, the complete variable domain reads DSGVTQTPKHLITATGQRVTLRCSPRSGDLSVYWYQQSLDQGLQFLIQYYNGEERAKGNILERFSAQQFPDLHSELNLSSLELGDSALYFCASSVVAGEQFFGPGTRLTVL.

This chain's CDR3 is CASSLVGLQDTSDTQYF. The CDR3 DNA is TGTGCCAGCAGCTTAGTAGGACTCCAAGACACCTCAGATACGCAGTATTTT. J is TRBJ2-3 and V is TRBV7-9; tentative D call: TRBD2 (5 bases). Germline V CDR1 and CDR2: SEHNR, FQNEAQ (reference sequence). V was cut by 1 base and J by 4 bases, with 18 bases left in between. This CDR3 is built from 17 residues. The variable domain in full, with the rest retrieved from reference TRBV7-9 and TRBJ2-3, is DTGVSQNPRHKITKRGQNVTFRCDPISEHNRLYWYRQTLGQGPEFLTYFQNEAQLEKSRLLSDRFSAERPKGSFSTLEIQRTEQGDSAMYLCASSLVGLQDTSDTQYFGPGTRLTVL.

Here the CDR3 DNA reads TGTGCCAGCAGCCAGCGGACAAACTATGGCTACACCTTC. Its protein is CASSQRTNYGYTF. V is TRBV3-1 (or the pseudogene TRBV3-2) and J is TRBJ1-2; possibly TRBD1 for D (5 bases). The CDR3 sequence is 13 residues long. With 3 bases removed from V and 2 bases from J, the gap between germline ends came to 7 bases. Germline values: CDR1 LGHDT, CDR2 YNNKEL (reference sequence).

The chain recombines TRBV2 with TRBJ2-7, with D uncertain. The CDR3 totals 14 residues. Germline values: CDR1 SNHLY, CDR2 FYNNEI. V dropped 0 bases and J dropped 7 bases, with 13 bases sitting between them. The CDR3 DNA is TGTGCCAGCAGTGAAGCGAAGCCAATTAGAGAGCAGTACTTC. Amino acids: CASSEAKPIREQYF.

V is TRBV7-3 and J is TRBJ1-2; 7 positions match TRBD1. Germline V gene sequence: CDR1 SGHTA, CDR2 FQGTGA. The length of the CDR3 is 15 residues. V was pared by 3 bases and J by 7 bases, with 11 bases of the junction left unmatched. The CDR3 loop is CASSFRDSTFRGYTF. In DNA, the CDR3 is TGTGCCAGCAGCTTCCGGGACAGTACCTTCCGTGGCTACACCTTC.

The chain uses TRBV10-3 and TRBJ2-1, with TRBD2 matching 13 bases. V was clipped by 4 bases and J by 10 bases; unmatched bases: 16. Germline CDR1 reads ENHRY; CDR2 reads SYGVKD. This CDR3 is 18 amino acids long. The CDR3 is CAISGRGLAGSGLWEQFF. CDR3 bases: TGTGCCATCAGTGGTCGGGGACTAGCGGGGAGCGGGCTTTGGGAGCAGTTCTTC.

In its sample, this clone was seen once. The chain has TRBV7-9 and TRBJ2-7; unclear D gene. Trimming took off 5 bases at V and 2 bases at J, with 13 bases between the two ends. CDR1 is SEHNR and CDR2 is FQNEAQ in the germline V gene (reference sequence). This CDR3 has 14 residues. CDR3 sequence reads: CASSSPTAAYEQYF. The DNA for the CDR3 is TGTGCCAGCAGCAGCCCAACTGCGGCCTACGAGCAGTACTTC.

The chain joins TRBV13 to TRBJ2-3; D is possibly TRBD1 (6 bases). CDR1 and CDR2 (germline): PRHDT, FYEKMQ (reference sequence). V shed 1 base and J shed 7 bases, with 9 bases lying between them. CDR3 length: 13 residues. CDR3 DNA sequence: TGTGCCAGCAGCTTAGAAGGGGGAAATACGCAGTATTTT. Translating gives CASSLEGGNTQYF.

The V call is TRBV7-8, the J call TRBJ1-2; D is undetermined. V was shortened by 5 bases and J by 4 bases, with 14 bases between the two germline ends. Germline CDR1 is SGHVS and CDR2 is FQNEAQ. The CDR3 has 14 amino acids. CDR3 nucleotide sequence: TGTGCCAGCAGCCCTCACCAACTCGGCTATGGCTACACCTTC. Its translation is CASSPHQLGYGYTF.

This clone was counted between two and nine times. This chain joins TRBV27 and TRBJ1-2, with a tentative D call TRBD1 (5 bases). Between the trimmed V and J ends, which lost 3 bases and 4 bases, there was a span of 15 bases. In germline, CDR1 is MNHEY, CDR2 SMNVEV (reference sequence). CDR3 size: 15 residues. The CDR3 sequence: CASSFYSGGTYGYTF. The CDR3 DNA reads TGTGCCAGCAGTTTCTATTCGGGGGGAACCTATGGCTACACCTTC.

V usage is TRBV27 and J usage is TRBJ1-2; 9 nucleotides align to TRBD1. After removal of 6 bases from V and 8 bases from J, the junction contained 19 bases not matched to a gene. Germline V CDR1 and CDR2: MNHEY, SMNVEV (reference sequence). CDR3 size: 17 residues. The CDR3 sequence is CASRPDPIRDRAQGYTF. In nucleotides, the CDR3 is TGTGCCAGCAGACCCGATCCGATCCGGGACAGGGCTCAAGGCTACACCTTC.

The CDR3 DNA follows: TGTGCCAGCAGTGAAATCTTACGGTTACCCGGGGAGCTGTTTTTT. It is translated as CASSEILRLPGELFF. This chain joins TRBV6-1 and TRBJ2-2; no reliable D call. The CDR3 has 15 amino acids. The V gene lost 2 bases and the J gene lost 6 bases, with 13 bases spanning the gap. Germline CDR1 and CDR2: MNHNS and SASEGT.

This clone was picked up one time. The chain's CDR3 is CASSPMGQGSNSPLHF. The CDR3 coding sequence is TGTGCCAGCAGCCCCATGGGACAGGGATCAAATTCACCCCTCCACTTT. The chain has TRBV7-9 and TRBJ1-6, with 9 bases aligning to TRBD1. Trimming removed 5 bases from V and 7 bases from J; junction bases left unmatched: 9. The CDR3 is 16 residues long. Per the germline V gene, CDR1 is SEHNR and CDR2 is FQNEAQ (reference sequence). Based on the CDR3 plus reference TRBV7-9 and TRBJ1-6, the full variable domain is DTGVSQNPRHKITKRGQNVTFRCDPISEHNRLYWYRQTLGQGPEFLTYFQNEAQLEKSRLLSDRFSAERPKGSFSTLEIQRTEQGDSAMYLCASSPMGQGSNSPLHFGNGTRLTVT.

The V gene is TRBV7-3, the J gene TRBJ2-1, with 8 bases that match TRBD2. Per germline, CDR1 SGHTA and CDR2 FQGTGA. The CDR3 totals 16 residues. With 5 bases clipped from V and 0 bases from J, the junction kept 6 bases outside the gene matches. The CDR3 spells CASSITSGSSYNEQFF. The CDR3 nucleotides are TGTGCCAGCAGCATTACTAGCGGCAGCTCCTACAATGAGCAGTTCTTC.

This chain joins TRBV7-2 and TRBJ1-2; no firm D call. Germline lookup yields CDR1 SGHTA and CDR2 FQGNSA. The CDR3 runs 13 residues. V was cut by 11 bases and J by 0 bases, with 13 bases left in between. The CDR3 loop is CALESLPNYGYTF. Here the CDR3 DNA reads TGTGCCTTAGAGTCCCTTCCTAACTATGGCTACACCTTC. The variable domain in full, completed from reference TRBV7-2 and TRBJ1-2, reads GAGVSQSPSNKVTEKGKDVELRCDPISGHTALYWYRQSLGQGLEFLIYFQGNSAPDKSGLPSDRFSAERTGGSVSTLTIQRTQQEDSAVYLCALESLPNYGYTFGSGTRLTVV.

The V gene is TRBV7-2, the J gene TRBJ1-5, with D uncertain. Germline CDR1 reads SGHTA; CDR2 reads FQGNSA. Trimming removed 2 bases from V and 3 bases from J, with 11 bases in between. The CDR3 has 15 residues. CDR3 residues: CASSLTAGLNQPQHF. DNA of the CDR3: TGTGCCAGCAGCTTAACAGCAGGACTCAATCAGCCCCAGCATTTT.

V gene TRBV5-6 combines with J gene TRBJ1-1; D perhaps matches TRBD1 (6 bases). The CDR3 runs to 15 residues. The ends were cut back, 4 bases at V and 0 bases at J, with 13 bases in the middle. From germline, CDR1 is SGHDT and CDR2 YYEEEE. The CDR3 loop is CASSTLRGMNTEAFF. CDR3 DNA sequence: TGTGCCAGCAGCACGCTCAGGGGCATGAACACTGAAGCTTTCTTT.

The gene calls are TRBV28 and TRBJ1-2; D gene ambiguous. Germline CDR1 and CDR2: MDHEN and SYDVKM. CDR3 length equals 13 residues. Trimming left V 8 bases short and J 6 bases short, with 16 bases between. The CDR3 bases are TGTGCCAGCGGATTACAGCCCTACAATGGCTACACCTTC. This translates into CASGLQPYNGYTF.

The V gene is TRBV28, the J gene TRBJ1-5, with 9 bases aligning to TRBD1. V dropped 2 bases and J dropped 7; count of bases not matched to a gene: 6. The CDR3 is 15 residues long. Per the germline V gene, CDR1 is MDHEN and CDR2 is SYDVKM. The CDR3 is CASSLRGQGGQPQHF. CDR3 DNA: TGTGCCAGCAGTTTACGGGGACAGGGAGGACAGCCCCAGCATTTT.

The rearrangement joins TRBV12-5 to TRBJ1-5, with TRBD1 matching 8 bases. The germline V gene has CDR1 LGHNT and CDR2 FRNRAP. Trimming cost V 1 base and J 6 bases; bases outside gene matches: 11. The CDR3 spans 17 residues. The CDR3: CASGLGGTGPGGQPQHF. The CDR3, as DNA: TGTGCTAGTGGTTTGGGGGGGACAGGCCCGGGGGGTCAGCCCCAGCATTTT.

This sequence joins TRBV19 and TRBJ1-1; 9 bases align to TRBD1. CDR1 is LNHDA, CDR2 SQIVND, per germline (reference sequence). The CDR3 sequence is 15 residues long. The junction had 7 bases not matched to a gene; V was cut back by 8 bases and J by 0 bases. The CDR3 DNA follows: TGTGCCAGTGTTACGGGACAGGGTGTGAACACTGAAGCTTTCTTT. Its protein product is CASVTGQGVNTEAFF.

This clone occurred once. CDR3 bases: TGTGCCAGCAGTTACGAGGGACAGGGGACCTATGGCTACACCTTC. This sequence encodes CASSYEGQGTYGYTF. The chain uses TRBV6-5 and TRBJ1-2; TRBD1 aligns across 10 bases. This CDR3 has 15 amino acids. The V gene's germline CDR1 is MNHEY and CDR2 SVGAGI. Trimming cost V 2 bases and J 4 bases; bases outside gene matches: 4.